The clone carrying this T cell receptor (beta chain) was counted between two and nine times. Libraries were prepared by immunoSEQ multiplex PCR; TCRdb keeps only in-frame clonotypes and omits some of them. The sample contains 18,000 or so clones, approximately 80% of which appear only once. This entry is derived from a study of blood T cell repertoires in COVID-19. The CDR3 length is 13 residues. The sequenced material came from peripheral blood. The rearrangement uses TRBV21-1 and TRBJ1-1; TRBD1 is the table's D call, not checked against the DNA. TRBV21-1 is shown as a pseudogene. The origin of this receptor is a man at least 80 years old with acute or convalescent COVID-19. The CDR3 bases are TGTGCCAGCAGCAAAGACAGGTACACTGAAGCTTTCTTT. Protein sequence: CASSKDRYTEAFF.